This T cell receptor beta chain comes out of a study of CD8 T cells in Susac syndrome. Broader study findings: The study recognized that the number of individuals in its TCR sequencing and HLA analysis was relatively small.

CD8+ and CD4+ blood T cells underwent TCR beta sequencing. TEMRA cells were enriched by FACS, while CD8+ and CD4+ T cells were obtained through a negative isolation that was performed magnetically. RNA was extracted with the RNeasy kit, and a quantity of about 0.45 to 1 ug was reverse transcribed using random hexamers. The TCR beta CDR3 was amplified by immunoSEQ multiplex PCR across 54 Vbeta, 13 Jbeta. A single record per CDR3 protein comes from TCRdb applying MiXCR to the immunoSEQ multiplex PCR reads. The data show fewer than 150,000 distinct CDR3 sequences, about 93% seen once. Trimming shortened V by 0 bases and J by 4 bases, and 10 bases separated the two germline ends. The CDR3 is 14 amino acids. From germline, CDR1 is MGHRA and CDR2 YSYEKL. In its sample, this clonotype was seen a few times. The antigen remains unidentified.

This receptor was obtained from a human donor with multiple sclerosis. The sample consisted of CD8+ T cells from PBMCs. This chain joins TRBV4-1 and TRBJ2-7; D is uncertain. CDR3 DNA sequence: TGCGCCAGCAGCCAAGAGGGGTTCGGGTACGAGCAGTACTTC. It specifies CASSQEGFGYEQYF.